This T cell receptor (beta chain) was retrieved from a study of blood T cell repertoires in COVID-19 (dated by TCRdb to 2019 to 2021). Context from the whole study: Samples from collaborators originated in the United States, Italy and Spain and spanned both the acute and convalescent phases of COVID-19. The dataset comprised deeply sampled blood TCRbeta repertoires from subjects exposed to, actively infected with, or recovered from COVID-19. Samples were obtained from the ongoing ImmuneRACE study (first 160 participants) and from some 1,200 subjects provided by 6 global collaborators. A de-identified subject ID, COVID-19 status, age in years and sex were almost always included in the sample metadata. HLA class I and class II types, where available, came from metadata supplied by the sample provider rather than from assay-based typing. The repertoires were released in a freely available public database meant as a resource for research on the immune response to SARS-CoV-2. The prospective study material was composed of cDNA or gDNA derived from T cells, B-cell-depleted T cells, or PBMCs. Study-wide conclusions, independent of this receptor: How much clinical and demographic metadata was included differed by source and by participant, and the metadata was provided uncurated.

For this clone: The antigen it binds to is not known. Qualities for individual bases were not recorded, and no much larger clone is one base off.

Participants in the prospective study were aged roughly 18 to 100 years, lived in 24 United States geographic areas, and enrolled through a virtual design. In the prospective study, participants were assigned to cohorts based on the clinical history participants reported in a screening survey and a study questionnaire. For ImmuneRACE Cohort 3, a participant was defined as recovered based on two consecutive negative NP/OP PCR tests, clearance by a healthcare professional, or resolution of symptoms. Each participant in the prospective study had whole blood, serum and a nasopharyngeal or oropharyngeal swab collected by mobile phlebotomists. Over a roughly 2-month period, participants in the prospective study had the option of providing additional blood draws and questionnaires. Prospective study blood samples were shipped either frozen or at room temperature before DNA extraction. TCRbeta CDR3 regions were amplified from genomic DNA using the immunoSEQ Assay, a bias-controlled multiplex PCR. From the authors' description of their analysis: The number of nucleated cells in each sample was estimated from the amplification of reference gene primers within the assay. Sequence reads were collapsed and filtered to measure the absolute abundance of every unique TCRbeta CDR3 rearrangement. For each sample, productive Simpson clonality was calculated as the square root of Simpson's diversity index across productive rearrangements. The source is immuneACCESS, and TCRdb retained only in-frame sequences with V and J called. Part of the clones is not carried over; for the studies checked, unresolved V genes explain less than half of this, and the remainder is unexplained. V, J and clone size reflect that table, while D and trimming were determined from the DNA. This sample lists 300,000 to 400,000 clones; about 89% were detected once. About 5.2% of the sample belongs to the ten largest clones.

Trimmed from V: 5 bases; trimmed from J: 0 bases; junction bases lacking a gene match: 3. In the germline V gene, CDR1 corresponds to SQVTM and CDR2 to ANQGSEA. The CDR3 covers 14 residues, taking in both the cysteine and the phenylalanine. The kept DNA is CDR3 alone, 42 bases in frame from the first base. This chain joins TRBV29-1 to TRBJ2-1; 8 central nucleotides agree with TRBD1. The source is a man in his fifties or sixties who had recovered from COVID-19. The source material was PBMCs or T cells enriched from blood (not recorded which). The CDR3 corresponds to CSVSDRGSYNEQFF. The nucleotide sequence is TGCAGCGTTTCAGACAGGGGCTCCTACAATGAGCAGTTCTTC.